The present T cell receptor (beta chain) was sequenced within a study of T cell changes during pregnancy in multiple sclerosis. This CDR3 comprises 16 residues. With 2 bases clipped from V and 5 bases from J, the junction kept 5 bases outside the gene matches. Germline V gives CDR1 SGHVS, CDR2 FNYEAQ. Some clones are missing from TCRdb's copy, which holds only in-frame ones; the method was immunoSEQ multiplex PCR. The sample lists some 60,000 clones; about 85% were seen once. The V call is TRBV7-6, the J call TRBJ1-6; 8 positions agree with TRBD1. The clonotype originates from a female donor with multiple sclerosis, enrolled in a pregnancy study. The sequences come from CD4+ T cells from peripheral blood mononuclear cells, collected in the third trimester of pregnancy. The CDR3: CASSLQTGGNNSPLHF. For the CDR3, the DNA is TGTGCCAGCAGCTTACAAACAGGGGGTAATAATTCACCCCTCCACTTT.